One and the same sample provided the 7 T cell receptor beta chains below, sequenced in a study of control samples from healthy donors and cancer patients. TCRdb's copy holds only in-frame clones and misses some; the assay was immunoSEQ multiplex PCR. Among about 110,000 clones listed, 88% were seen once. The sequenced sample consisted of PBMCs. The source is a woman aged 55-75 years with lung cancer.

This chain uses TRBV19 with TRBJ2-1; TRBD1 is a possible D gene (5 bases). This CDR3 contains 15 residues. The germline CDR1 and CDR2 sequences are LNHDA and SQIVND (reference sequence). V was cut by 3 bases and J by 0 bases, with 9 bases left in between. The CDR3 DNA is TGTGCCAGTAGTATGGGGCAGAGCTCCTACAATGAGCAGTTCTTC. As protein: CASSMGQSSYNEQFF.

The chain joins TRBV5-6 to TRBJ1-4; 9 bases line up with TRBD1. Trimming took 2 bases from V and 7 from J; bases not matched to a gene: 6. Germline loops: CDR1 SGHDT, CDR2 YYEEEE. The CDR3 spans 15 residues. CDR3 nucleotide sequence: TGTGCCAGCAGCTTATTACAGGGGGCGCCTGAAAAACTGTTTTTT. Translating gives CASSLLQGAPEKLFF.

In its sample, this clone was seen once. V is TRBV10-3 and J is TRBJ2-5; D call uncertain. The length of the CDR3 is 13 residues. Germline CDR1 and CDR2: ENHRY and SYGVKD. V shed 0 bases and J shed 5 bases, with 7 bases lying between them. The CDR3 DNA reads TGTGCCATCAGTGAGTCGAATATGGAGACCCAGTACTTC. Its protein is CAISESNMETQYF.

The rearrangement joins TRBV7-2 to TRBJ2-2, with 13 bases that match TRBD2. The CDR3 totals 17 residues. J was trimmed by 6 bases and V by 4 bases; bases with no gene match: 8. Germline V gene data show CDR1 as SGHTA and CDR2 as FQGNSA. CDR3 nucleotides: TGTGCCAGCAGCTCAGCCGGACTAGCGGGAGCGGCCGGGGAGCTGTTTTTT. Translating it yields CASSSAGLAGAAGELFF.

The CDR3 reads CASSLGVDNRMAEAFF. In DNA, the CDR3 is TGCGCCAGCAGCTTGGGGGTCGATAACAGGATGGCTGAAGCTTTCTTT. V gene TRBV5-1 combines with J gene TRBJ1-1; the D gene is possibly TRBD1 (5 bases). Trimming removed 0 bases from V and 6 bases from J, with 18 bases in between. Germline V lookup: CDR1 SGHRS, CDR2 YFSETQ. The CDR3 has 16 amino acids.

This sequence joins TRBV18 and TRBJ1-5; D call uncertain. In germline, CDR1 is KGHSH, CDR2 LQKENI. Trimming took off 2 bases at V and 4 bases at J, with 6 bases between the two ends. This CDR3 spans 13 amino acids. The CDR3 loop is CASSPGFNQPQHF. The CDR3 coding sequence is TGTGCCAGCTCACCAGGGTTTAATCAGCCCCAGCATTTT.

The chain uses TRBV2 and TRBJ2-7; D not resolved. The V gene's germline CDR1 is SNHLY and CDR2 FYNNEI. CDR3 length equals 14 residues. Trimming took off 3 bases at V and 2 bases at J, with 11 bases between the two ends. CDR3 bases: TGTGCCAGCAGTGAGGGTAGACCTGCCTACGAGCAGTACTTC. Its protein product is CASSEGRPAYEQYF. Combining the CDR3 with reference TRBV2 and TRBJ2-7 gives the whole variable domain EPEVTQTPSHQVTQMGQEVILRCVPISNHLYFYWYRQILGQKVEFLVSFYNNEISEKSEIFDDQFSVERPDGSNFTLKIRSTKLEDSAMYFCASSEGRPAYEQYFGPGTRLTVT.